This T cell receptor beta chain was sequenced during a study of cytomegalovirus exposure and HLA in healthy donors. Study-wide points: A later analysis found that most CMV-associated TCR beta chains appeared HLA-restricted.

Regarding this clone: Its antigen is unidentified.

The PCR contained 60 Vbeta and 13 Jbeta primers. The repertoire was sequenced with immunoSEQ multiplex PCR; TCRdb's copy has only in-frame clones and lacks some. The data contain about 120,000 clones, over 70% of them singletons. CDR1 is SGHNT, CDR2 YYREEE, per germline (reference sequence). The CDR3 covers 14 residues. Trimming removed 2 bases at V and 8 bases at J, with 14 bases between. Sequencing was performed on PBMCs. V usage is TRBV5-4 and J usage is TRBJ2-1, with a possible D match to TRBD1 (6 bases). The origin of this receptor is a man in his forties in good health and CMV-seropositive. CDR3: CASSLQGRTHEQFF. The CDR3 DNA is TGTGCCAGCAGCTTACAGGGCAGAACTCATGAGCAGTTCTTC.